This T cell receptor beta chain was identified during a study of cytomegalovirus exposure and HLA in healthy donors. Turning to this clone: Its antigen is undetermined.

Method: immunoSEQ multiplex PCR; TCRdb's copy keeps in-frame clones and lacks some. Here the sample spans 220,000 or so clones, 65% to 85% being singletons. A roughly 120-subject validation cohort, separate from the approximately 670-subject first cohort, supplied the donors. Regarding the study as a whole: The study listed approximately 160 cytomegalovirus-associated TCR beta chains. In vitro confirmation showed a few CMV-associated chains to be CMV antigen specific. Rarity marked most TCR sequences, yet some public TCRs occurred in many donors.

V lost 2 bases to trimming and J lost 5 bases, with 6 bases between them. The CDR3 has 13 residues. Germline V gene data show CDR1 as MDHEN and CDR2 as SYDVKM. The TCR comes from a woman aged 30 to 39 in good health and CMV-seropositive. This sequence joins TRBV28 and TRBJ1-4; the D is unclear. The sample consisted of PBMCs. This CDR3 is CASSLTGNEKLFF. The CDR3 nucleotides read TGTGCCAGCAGTTTAACCGGGAATGAAAAACTGTTTTTT. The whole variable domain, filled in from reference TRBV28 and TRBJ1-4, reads DVKVTQSSRYLVKRTGEKVFLECVQDMDHENMFWYRQDPGLGLRLIYFSYDVKMKEKGDIPEGYSVSREKKERFSLILESASTNQTSMYLCASSLTGNEKLFFGSGTQLSVL.